The rows below give T cell receptor beta chains drawn from one sample of a study of cytomegalovirus exposure and HLA in healthy donors. Sequencing used immunoSEQ multiplex PCR; TCRdb keeps in-frame clones, though not all of them. The sample lists 150,000 to 200,000 clones; around 84% were seen once. The sequencing sample was made of PBMCs. The receptors were sampled from a man between 18 and 35 years old in good health and CMV-seropositive. CDR3s include the opening cysteine and the closing phenylalanine or tryptophan. Fields, in order: clone size, J gene, D gene, V gene, CDR3 DNA, CDR3 protein. D genes are given only for firm matches. Only some rows state a clone size, as once, few, many or a class for expanded clones.

- | TRBJ2-5 | TRBD1 | TRBV5-4 | TGTGCCAGCAGGGGACAGTCAGAAGAGACCCAGTACTTC | CASRGQSEETQYF
- | TRBJ1-2 | TRBD1 | TRBV19 | TGTGCCAGTAGTCAACAGGGGGACTATGGCTACACCTTC | CASSQQGDYGYTF
- | TRBJ2-5 | TRBD2 | TRBV11-3 | TGTGCCAGCAGCCCAGGGACTAGGGGGGAGACCCAGTACTTC | CASSPGTRGETQYF
- | TRBJ2-7 | TRBD1 | TRBV7-3 | TGTGCCAGCAGCCCGACAGGGGACTCCTACGAGCAGTACTTC | CASSPTGDSYEQYF
- | TRBJ2-2 | TRBD2 | TRBV6-1 | TGTGCCAGCAGTGGAACATCTAGCGGGGCCGGGGAGCTGTTTTTT | CASSGTSSGAGELFF
- | TRBJ1-1 | - | TRBV10-3 | TGTGCCATCAGGGGAGGTGGGAACACTGAAGCTTTCTTT | CAIRGGGNTEAFF
few | TRBJ1-3 | - | TRBV19 | TGTGCCAGTAGTATAGACAGGGCGTCCGGAAACACCATATATTTT | CASSIDRASGNTIYF
- | TRBJ1-5 | TRBD1 | TRBV27 | TGTGCCAGCAGAGCAGGGGGAAACAATCAGCCCCAGCATTTT | CASRAGGNNQPQHF
- | TRBJ1-2 | - | TRBV6-5 | TGTGCCAGCACCGAGCTGGGGCAGGGGCAGGGAGGCTACACCTTC | CASTELGQGQGGYTF
- | TRBJ2-1 | TRBD2 | TRBV11-3 | TGTGCCAGCAGCTTAGCCCCCGGGACTAGTGGGGAGCAGTTCTTC | CASSLAPGTSGEQFF
- | TRBJ1-2 | - | TRBV2 | TGTGCCAGCAAATTAGGACAGATCAACTATGGCTACACCTTC | CASKLGQINYGYTF
- | TRBJ1-2 | TRBD1 | TRBV5-4 | TGTGCCAGCAGCTTGGATCGGGGACAGCCCTATGGCTACACCTTC | CASSLDRGQPYGYTF
- | TRBJ2-7 | TRBD2 | TRBV6-1 | TGTGCCAGCACTCAGGGCGGGAGCCGGCAGTACTTC | CASTQGGSRQYF
- | TRBJ2-1 | TRBD1 | TRBV6-6 | TGTGCCAGCAGTCTACCGGGACAGCTAAACTACAATGAGCAGTTCTTC | CASSLPGQLNYNEQFF
- | TRBJ2-2 | TRBD1 | TRBV6-1 | TGTGCCAGCAGTGGGACAGGGGGCGCGAACACCGGGGAGCTGTTTTTT | CASSGTGGANTGELFF
many | TRBJ2-1 | - | TRBV19 | TGTGCCAGTAGTATTGGGGTTGAGGGACACCCCAAGCTCTTC | CASSIGVEGHPKLF